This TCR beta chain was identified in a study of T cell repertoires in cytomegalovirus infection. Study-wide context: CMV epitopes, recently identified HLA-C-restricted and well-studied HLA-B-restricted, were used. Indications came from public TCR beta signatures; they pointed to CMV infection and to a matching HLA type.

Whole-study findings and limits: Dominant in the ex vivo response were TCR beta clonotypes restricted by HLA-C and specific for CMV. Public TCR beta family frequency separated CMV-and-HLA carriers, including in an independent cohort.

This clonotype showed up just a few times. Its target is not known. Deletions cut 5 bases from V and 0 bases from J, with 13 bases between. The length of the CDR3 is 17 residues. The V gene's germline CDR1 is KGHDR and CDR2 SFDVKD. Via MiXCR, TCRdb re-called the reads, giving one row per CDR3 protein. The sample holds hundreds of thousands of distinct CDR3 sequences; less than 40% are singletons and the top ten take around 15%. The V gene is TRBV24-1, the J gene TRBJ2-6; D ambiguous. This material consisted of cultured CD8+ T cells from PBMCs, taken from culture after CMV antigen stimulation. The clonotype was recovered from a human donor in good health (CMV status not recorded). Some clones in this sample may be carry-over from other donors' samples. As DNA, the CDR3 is TGTGCCACCAGTGCTGCGACCCGGACCTCTGGGGCCAACGTCCTGACTTTC. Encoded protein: CATSAATRTSGANVLTF.